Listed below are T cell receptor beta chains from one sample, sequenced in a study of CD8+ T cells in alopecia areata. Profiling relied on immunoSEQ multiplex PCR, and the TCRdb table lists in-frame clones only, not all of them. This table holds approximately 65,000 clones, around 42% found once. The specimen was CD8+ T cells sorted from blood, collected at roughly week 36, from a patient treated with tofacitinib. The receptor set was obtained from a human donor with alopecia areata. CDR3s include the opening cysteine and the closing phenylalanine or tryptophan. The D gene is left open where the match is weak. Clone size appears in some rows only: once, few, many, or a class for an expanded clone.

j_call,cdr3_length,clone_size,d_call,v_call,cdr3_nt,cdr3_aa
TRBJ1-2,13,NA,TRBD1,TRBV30,TGTGCCTGGAGTGTGTCGACAGGGGGTGGCTACACCTTC,CAWSVSTGGGYTF
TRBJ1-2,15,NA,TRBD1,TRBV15,TGTGCCACCAGCAACGAGGGACAGGGCGGGGATGGCTACACCTTC,CATSNEGQGGDGYTF
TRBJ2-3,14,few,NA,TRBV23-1,TGCGCCAGCAGTCGCCGATTGAGGGCAGATACGCAGTATTTT,CASSRRLRADTQYF
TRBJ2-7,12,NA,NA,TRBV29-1,TGCAGCGTTGGCTCCAGCTCCTACGAGCAGTACTTC,CSVGSSSYEQYF
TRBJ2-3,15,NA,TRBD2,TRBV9,TGTGCCAGCAGCGTGGGGACTACCACCACAGATACGCAGTATTTT,CASSVGTTTTDTQYF
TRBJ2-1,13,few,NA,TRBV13,TGTGCCAGCAGCGAGAGCTCCTACAATGAGCAGTTCTTC,CASSESSYNEQFF
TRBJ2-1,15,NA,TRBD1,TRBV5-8,TGTGCCAGCATTTCGGACAGGGCGTCCTACAATGAGCAGTTCTTC,CASISDRASYNEQFF
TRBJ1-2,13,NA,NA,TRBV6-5,TGTGCCAGCAGGGGACAAGGGCTTTATGGCTACACCTTC,CASRGQGLYGYTF
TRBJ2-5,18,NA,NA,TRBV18,TGTGCCAGCTCACCACCTTGGCCGGCGGGACAAGGGGGAGAGACCCAGTACTTC,CASSPPWPAGQGGETQYF
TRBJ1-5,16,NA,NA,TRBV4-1,TGCGCCAGCAGCCAGGGGGACGGCTATAGCAATCAGCCCCAGCATTTT,CASSQGDGYSNQPQHF
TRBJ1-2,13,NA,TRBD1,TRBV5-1,TGCGCCAGCACGCAGACAGGGATGGACGGCTACACCTTC,CASTQTGMDGYTF
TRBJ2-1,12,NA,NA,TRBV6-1,TGTGCCAGCAGCGGGGTGCCCTATAGTGAGTTCTTC,CASSGVPYSEFF
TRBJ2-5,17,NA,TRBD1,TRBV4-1,TGCGCCAGCAGCCAAGAAGCCGGGACAGGGGGCAGGGAGACCCAGTACTTC,CASSQEAGTGGRETQYF
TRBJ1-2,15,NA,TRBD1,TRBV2,TGTGCCAGCAGTGAAAGGGCCAGGGGGTACTATGGCTACACCTTC,CASSERARGYYGYTF
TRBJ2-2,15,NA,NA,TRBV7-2,TGTGCCAGCAGTAATTGGGACTTTAACACCGGGGAGCTGTTTTTT,CASSNWDFNTGELFF
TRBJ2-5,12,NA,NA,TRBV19,TGTGCCAGTAGGCAGGGGTTGGAGACCCAGTACTTC,CASRQGLETQYF
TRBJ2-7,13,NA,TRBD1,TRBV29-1,TGCAGCGTCATGACAGGGCATCAATACGAGCAGTACTTC,CSVMTGHQYEQYF
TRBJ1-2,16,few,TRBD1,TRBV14,TGTGCCAGCAGCCGAGCGCTCCAGGACAGGGACTATGGCTACACCTTC,CASSRALQDRDYGYTF
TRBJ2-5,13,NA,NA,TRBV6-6,TGTGCCAGCAAAGGGACAACTCAAGAGACCCAGTACTTC,CASKGTTQETQYF
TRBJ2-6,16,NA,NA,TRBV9,TGTGCCAGCAGCGTACACCTGGGGTCGGGGGCCAACGTCCTGACTTTC,CASSVHLGSGANVLTF
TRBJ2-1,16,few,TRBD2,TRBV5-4,TGTGCCAGCAGCCAAGGAGAGGGTAGCGGGAGCAATGAGCAGTTCTTC,CASSQGEGSGSNEQFF
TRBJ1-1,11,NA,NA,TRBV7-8,TGTGCCAGCAGCTCCGGGCGCGAAGCTTTCTTT,CASSSGREAFF
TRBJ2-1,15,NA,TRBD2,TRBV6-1,TGTGCCACCGCTTTCGGGAGCGGGAGTATAGATGAGCAGTTCTTC,CATAFGSGSIDEQFF
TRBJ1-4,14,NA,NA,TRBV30,TGTGCCTGGAGTGCCTGGCCTAGCTTTGAAAAACTGTTTTTT,CAWSAWPSFEKLFF
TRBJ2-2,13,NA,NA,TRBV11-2,TGTGCCAGCAGCTTTGAGATCACCGGGGAGCTGTTTTTT,CASSFEITGELFF
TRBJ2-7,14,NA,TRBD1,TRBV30,TGTGCCTGGAGTGTGGGGACAGGGTCCTACGAGCAGTACTTC,CAWSVGTGSYEQYF
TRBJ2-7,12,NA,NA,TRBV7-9,TGTGCCAGCAGCTTCCACAGGGACGAGCAGTACTTC,CASSFHRDEQYF
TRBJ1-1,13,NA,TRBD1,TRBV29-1,TGCAGCGTTATAACAGGGGGACCCGGTGAAGCTTTCTTT,CSVITGGPGEAFF
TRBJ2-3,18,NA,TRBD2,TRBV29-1,TGCAGCGTAAGACTAGCGGAGACCAAAGTAGTCAGCACAGATACGCAGTATTTT,CSVRLAETKVVSTDTQYF
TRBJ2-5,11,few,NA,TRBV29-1,TGCAGCGCACACCGGTCGCAGACCCAGTACTTC,CSAHRSQTQYF
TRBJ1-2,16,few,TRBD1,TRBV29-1,TGCAGCGTTGACCTCCCTGTGGGGGACAGGGGGCTCGGCTACACCTTC,CSVDLPVGDRGLGYTF
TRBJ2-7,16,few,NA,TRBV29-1,TGCAGCGTTGAAGGTACGGAGGGCAGTGGGTTCTACGAGCAGTACTTC,CSVEGTEGSGFYEQYF
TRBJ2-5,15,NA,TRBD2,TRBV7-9,TGTGCCAGGACCAGTAGGACTAGCGGGAGCGGGACCCAGTACTTC,CARTSRTSGSGTQYF
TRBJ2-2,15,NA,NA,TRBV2,TGTGCCAGCAGTGAAGAGCTGGGATTAACCGGGGAGCTGTTTTTT,CASSEELGLTGELFF
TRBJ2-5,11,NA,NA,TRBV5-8,TGTGCCAGCAGCGGGGTCGGGACCCAGTACTTC,CASSGVGTQYF
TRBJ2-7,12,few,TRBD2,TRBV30,TGTGCCTGGAGCACTACGGGGGGGGAGCAGTACTTC,CAWSTTGGEQYF
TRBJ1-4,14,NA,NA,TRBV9,TGTGCCAGCAGCGTAGAAGGCTACGGAGAAAAACTGTTTTTT,CASSVEGYGEKLFF
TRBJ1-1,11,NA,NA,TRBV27,TGTGCCAGCAGTTATGGACCTGAAGCTTTCTTT,CASSYGPEAFF
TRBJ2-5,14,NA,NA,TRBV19,TGTGCCAGTAGTACCCAACGAGTGGGGGAGACCCAGTACTTC,CASSTQRVGETQYF
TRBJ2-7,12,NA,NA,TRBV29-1,TGCAGCGTTTTCGTCGGTTCCTACGAGCAGTACTTC,CSVFVGSYEQYF
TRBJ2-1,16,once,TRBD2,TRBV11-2,TGTGCCAGCAGCGGCCAGTTGGCGGGAGACTACAATGAGCAGTTCTTC,CASSGQLAGDYNEQFF
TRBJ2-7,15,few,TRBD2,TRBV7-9,TGTGCCAGCAGCCCCCCGGCGGGAGGGCCGTACGAGCAGTACTTC,CASSPPAGGPYEQYF
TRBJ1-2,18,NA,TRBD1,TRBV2,TGTGCCAGCATGAGGACCTTGACAGGGAACCCTACCGAGTATGGCTACACCTTC,CASMRTLTGNPTEYGYTF
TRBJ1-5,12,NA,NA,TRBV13,TGTGCCAGCAGCCCGGGCGGGGGGCCCCAGCATTTT,CASSPGGGPQHF
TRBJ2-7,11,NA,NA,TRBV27,TGTGCCAGCAGCTCAGGGTACGAGCAGTACTTC,CASSSGYEQYF
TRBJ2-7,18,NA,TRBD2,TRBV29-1,TGCAGCGTTGAAATGGTGGGAGAAGAAGGCGGGAGCTCCTACGAGCAGTACTTC,CSVEMVGEEGGSSYEQYF
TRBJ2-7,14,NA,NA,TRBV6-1,TGTGCCAGCAGTCGGACTCCCGGGGGCTACGAGCAGTACTTC,CASSRTPGGYEQYF
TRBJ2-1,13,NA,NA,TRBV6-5,TGTGCCAGCGGGAAAGAAACCTACAATGAGCAGTTCTTC,CASGKETYNEQFF
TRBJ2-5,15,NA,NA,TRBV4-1,TGCGCCAGCAGCCAAGATTTAGTGGCCCCGGGTGCCCAGTACTTC,CASSQDLVAPGAQYF
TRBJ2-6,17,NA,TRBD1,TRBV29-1,TGCAGCGTCGAGGGGACAGGGGGCGCGCCTGGGGCCAACGTCCTGACTTTC,CSVEGTGGAPGANVLTF
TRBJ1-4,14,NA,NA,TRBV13,TGTGCCAGCAGCTTCAGGGCAACTAATGAAAAACTGTTTTTT,CASSFRATNEKLFF
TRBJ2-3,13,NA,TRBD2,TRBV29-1,TGCAGCGCCACTAGCGGGAGTACAGATACGCAGTATTTT,CSATSGSTDTQYF
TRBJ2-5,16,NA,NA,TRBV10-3,TGTGCCATCAGTGCACGACAAATAACTTTACAAGAGACCCAGTACTTC,CAISARQITLQETQYF
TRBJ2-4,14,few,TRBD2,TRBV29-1,TGCAGCGTTGAAGGGACTAGCGGGAGTGACATTCAGTACTTC,CSVEGTSGSDIQYF
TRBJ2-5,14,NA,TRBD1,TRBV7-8,TGTGCCAGCAGCACCCGGACAGGGACAGAGACCCAGTACTTC,CASSTRTGTETQYF
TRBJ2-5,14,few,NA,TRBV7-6,TGTGCCAGCAGCCCTGAAGGCGACCAAGAGACCCAGTACTTC,CASSPEGDQETQYF
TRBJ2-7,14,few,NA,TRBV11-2,TGTGCCAGCAGCTTAGTTGATATAGCCGACGAGCAGTACTTC,CASSLVDIADEQYF
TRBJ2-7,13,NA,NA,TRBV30,TGTGCCTGGAGTGTGGGGGGGCTCTACGAGCAGTACTTC,CAWSVGGLYEQYF
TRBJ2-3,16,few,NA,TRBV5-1,TGCGCCAGCAGCTTCACCGGAGGGGTCCCCACAGATACGCAGTATTTT,CASSFTGGVPTDTQYF
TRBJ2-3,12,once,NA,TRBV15,TGTGCCACCAGCAGTGGAGGCGATACGCAGTATTTT,CATSSGGDTQYF